The source of this T cell receptor (beta chain) is a study of CD8+CD57+ T cells in acquired aplastic anemia. Study details: Yields of DNA that came from sorted CD4+ and CD8+ cells averaged roughly 3.2 ug.

In patients chosen for sequencing, flow cytometry had shown CD8+CD57+ cell expansion. Overall study results and limits: Patients showed no significant difference from controls in CD8+ Simpson's diversity. Around 27 was the count of CD8+ CDR3 sequences that patients shared with controls.

TCR beta VDJ and CDR3 profiles were obtained from a genomic DNA template. MiXCR, run by TCRdb on the reads, gives a single entry per CDR3 protein. The profile shows around 180,000 distinct CDR3 sequences, nearly 50% of them singletons. Concerning this clonotype: The antigen is unknown.

Trimming removed 4 bases at V and 6 bases at J, with 0 bases between. The CDR3 has 10 residues. Germline CDR1 reads LNHNV; CDR2 reads YYDKDF (reference sequence). The chain recombines TRBV15 with TRBJ2-2; D remains unclear. The receptor was isolated from a human donor with aplastic anemia. Sequences were obtained from sorted CD4+, CD8+, or CD8+CD57+ T cells (not recorded which) from PBMCs. CDR3 amino acids: CATSTGELFF. The CDR3 DNA follows: TGTGCCACCAGCACCGGGGAGCTGTTTTTT.